By share, the clone carrying this T cell receptor beta chain counts as medium-sized. The antigen is undetermined. From genomic DNA, TCR beta CDR3 was amplified by two-round multiplex PCR. Each TRBV and TRBJ gene had its own primer in the first PCR round. In TCRdb, the multiplex PCR reads were re-called with MiXCR into one record per CDR3 protein. The data show fewer than 35,000 distinct CDR3 sequences, around 29% seen once. This entry belongs to a study of prognosis after radiotherapy for stage I lung cancer. Overall study: The biologically effective dose of the SBRT radiotherapy was at least 100 Gy, given over 3 to 5 fractions. Study-wide results and caveats: Tumor specificity was not determined for the expanded TCR clones. Usage of TRBV and TRBJ genes reportedly differed between metastatic and non-metastatic patients.

The V end was cut by 4 bases, the J end by 0 bases, with 13 bases between. The CDR3 covers 16 residues. Germline-derived CDR1 and CDR2 are LNHDA and SQIVND (reference sequence). The rearrangement links TRBV19 to TRBJ2-1, with a tentative D call TRBD2 (5 bases). The sequencing used PBMCs, collected before or after stereotactic body radiation therapy (not recorded which). The TCR comes from a donor at least 50 years old with non-small cell lung cancer. CDR3 nucleotides: TGTGCCAGTAGTACCGACACCAGCGGCTCCTACAATGAGCAGTTCTTC. This translates into CASSTDTSGSYNEQFF.